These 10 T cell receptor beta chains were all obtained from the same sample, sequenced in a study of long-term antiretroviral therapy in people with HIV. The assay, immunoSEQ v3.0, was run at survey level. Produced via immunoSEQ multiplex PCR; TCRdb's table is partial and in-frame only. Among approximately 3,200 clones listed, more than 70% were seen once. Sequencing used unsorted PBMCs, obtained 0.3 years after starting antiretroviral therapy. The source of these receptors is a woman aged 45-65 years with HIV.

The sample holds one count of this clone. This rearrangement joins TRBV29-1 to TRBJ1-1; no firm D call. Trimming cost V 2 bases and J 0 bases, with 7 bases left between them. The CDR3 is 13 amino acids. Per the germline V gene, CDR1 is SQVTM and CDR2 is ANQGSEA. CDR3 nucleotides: TGCAGCGTTGAACGGGGTCTGAACACTGAAGCTTTCTTT. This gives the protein CSVERGLNTEAFF.

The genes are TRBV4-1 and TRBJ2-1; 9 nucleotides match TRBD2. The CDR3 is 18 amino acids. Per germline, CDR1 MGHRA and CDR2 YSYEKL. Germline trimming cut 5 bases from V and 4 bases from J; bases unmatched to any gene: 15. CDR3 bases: TGCGCCAGCAGCTCGTGGGGGCTAGCGGGGAAAATATACAATGAGCAGTTCTTC. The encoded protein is CASSSWGLAGKIYNEQFF.

The CDR3 sequence: CASSLRSTHEKLFF. DNA of the CDR3: TGTGCCAGCAGTTTAAGGTCTACCCATGAAAAACTGTTTTTT. V and J are TRBV27 and TRBJ1-4; D gene uncertain. The CDR3 is 14 amino acids. Trimming removed 2 bases from V and 6 bases from J, with 10 bases in between. Germline lookup yields CDR1 MNHEY and CDR2 SMNVEV (reference sequence). The full variable domain, in which reference TRBV27 and TRBJ1-4 provide the parts outside the CDR3, is EAQVTQNPRYLITVTGKKLTVTCSQNMNHEYMSWYRQDPGLGLRQIYYSMNVEVTDKGDVPEGYKVSRKEKRNFPLILESPSPNQTSLYFCASSLRSTHEKLFFGSGTQLSVL.

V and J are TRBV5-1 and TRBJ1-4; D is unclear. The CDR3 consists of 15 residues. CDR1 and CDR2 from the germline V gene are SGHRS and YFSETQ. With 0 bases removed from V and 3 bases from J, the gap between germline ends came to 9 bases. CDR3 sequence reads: CASSLVGIANEKLFF. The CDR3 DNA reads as TGCGCCAGCAGCTTGGTAGGAATTGCTAATGAAAAACTGTTTTTT.

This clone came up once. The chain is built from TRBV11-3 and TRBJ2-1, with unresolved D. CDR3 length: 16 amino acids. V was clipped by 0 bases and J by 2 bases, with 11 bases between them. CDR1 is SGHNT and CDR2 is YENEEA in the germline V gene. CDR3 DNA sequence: TGTGCCAGCAGCTTAGAAGCAGGCCAAGCCTACAATGAGCAGTTCTTC. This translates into CASSLEAGQAYNEQFF. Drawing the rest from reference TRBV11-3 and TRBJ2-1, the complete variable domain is EAGVVQSPRYKIIEKKQPVAFWCNPISGHNTLYWYLQNLGQGPELLIRYENEEAVDDSQLPKDRFSAERLKGVDSTLKIQPAELGDSAVYLCASSLEAGQAYNEQFFGPGTRLTVL.

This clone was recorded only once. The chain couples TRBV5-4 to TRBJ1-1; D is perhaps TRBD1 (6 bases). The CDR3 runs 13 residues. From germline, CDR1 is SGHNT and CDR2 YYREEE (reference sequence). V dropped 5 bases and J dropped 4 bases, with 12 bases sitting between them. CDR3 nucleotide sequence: TGTGCCAGCAGTCAGGGGCTGAGCACTGAAGCTTTCTTT. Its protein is CASSQGLSTEAFF.

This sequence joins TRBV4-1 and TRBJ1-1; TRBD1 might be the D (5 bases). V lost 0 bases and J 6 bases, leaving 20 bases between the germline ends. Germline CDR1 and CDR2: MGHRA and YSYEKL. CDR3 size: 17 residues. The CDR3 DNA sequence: TGCGCCAGCAGCCAAGATAAGAATTCAGGGAAGGGACCTGAAGCTTTCTTT. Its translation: CASSQDKNSGKGPEAFF.

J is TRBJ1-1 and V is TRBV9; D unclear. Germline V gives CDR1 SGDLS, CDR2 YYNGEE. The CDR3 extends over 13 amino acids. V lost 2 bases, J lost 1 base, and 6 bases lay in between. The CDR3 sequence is CASSVTENTEAFF. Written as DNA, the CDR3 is TGTGCCAGCAGCGTTACAGAGAACACTGAAGCTTTCTTT.

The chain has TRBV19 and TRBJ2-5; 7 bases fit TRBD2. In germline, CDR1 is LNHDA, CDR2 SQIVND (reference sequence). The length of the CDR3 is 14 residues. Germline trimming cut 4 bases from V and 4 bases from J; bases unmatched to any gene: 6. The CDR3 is CASSRAGVRETQYF. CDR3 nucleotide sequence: TGTGCCAGTAGTAGGGCGGGGGTTAGAGAGACCCAGTACTTC.

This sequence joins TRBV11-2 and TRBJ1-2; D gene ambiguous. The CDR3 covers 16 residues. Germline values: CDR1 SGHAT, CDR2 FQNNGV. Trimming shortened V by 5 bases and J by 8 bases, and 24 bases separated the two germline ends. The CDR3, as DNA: TGTGCCAGCAGCGCATTTAATTTACCGGGAAACGACGGCTACACCTTC. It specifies CASSAFNLPGNDGYTF.